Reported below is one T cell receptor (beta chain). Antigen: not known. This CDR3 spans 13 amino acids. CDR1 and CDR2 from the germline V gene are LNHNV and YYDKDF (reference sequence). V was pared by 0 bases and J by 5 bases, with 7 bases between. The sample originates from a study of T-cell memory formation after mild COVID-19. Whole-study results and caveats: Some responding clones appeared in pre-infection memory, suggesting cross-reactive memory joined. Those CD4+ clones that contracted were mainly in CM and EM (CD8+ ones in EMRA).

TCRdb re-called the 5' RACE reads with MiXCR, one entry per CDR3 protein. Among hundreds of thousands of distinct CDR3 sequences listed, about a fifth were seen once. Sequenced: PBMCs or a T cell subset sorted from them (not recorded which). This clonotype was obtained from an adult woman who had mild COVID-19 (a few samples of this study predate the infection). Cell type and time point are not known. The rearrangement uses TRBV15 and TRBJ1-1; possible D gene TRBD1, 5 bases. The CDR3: CATSRDGGTEAFF. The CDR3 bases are TGTGCCACCAGCAGAGACGGGGGGACTGAAGCTTTCTTT. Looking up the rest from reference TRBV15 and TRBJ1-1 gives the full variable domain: DAMVIQNPRYQVTQFGKPVTLSCSQTLNHNVMYWYQQKSSQAPKLLFHYYDKDFNNEADTPDNFQSRRPNTSFCFLDIRSPGLGDTAMYLCATSRDGGTEAFFGQGTRLTVV.